This T cell receptor (beta chain) was found in a study of low-dose radiotherapy and immunotherapy resistance in tumors. TRAV- and TRBV-specific primers primed first-strand cDNA, covering alpha and beta chains. Amplification of TCRs used a constant-region primer and V-primer adapter for about 21 PCR cycles. TCRdb processed the reads anew with MiXCR; each CDR3 protein has one entry. The sample includes 60,000 to 90,000 distinct CDR3 sequences, around a third seen only once; the top ten take around 10%. Trimming left V 2 bases short and J 8 bases short, with 13 bases between. The CDR3 sequence is 15 residues long. Germline V gene lookup returns CDR1 SEHNR and CDR2 FQNEAQ (reference sequence). Time point of the sample: before trial treatment. In its sample, this clonotype was seen many times.

The origin of this receptor is a female donor with ovarian cancer. Material: PBMCs, obtained before treatment. The chain links TRBV7-9 to TRBJ1-6; D remains unclear. The CDR3 region has the DNA TGTGCCAGCAGCTTACGGGGAAATCAGGATTCACCCCTCCACTTT. Its protein is CASSLRGNQDSPLHF.